The rows below give T cell receptor beta chains drawn from one sample of a study of cytomegalovirus exposure and HLA in healthy donors. Clones were read by immunoSEQ multiplex PCR, and TCRdb kept only the in-frame ones, dropping some. The sample carries more than 200,000 clones, under 80% recorded once. The sequenced material came from PBMCs. These receptors were collected from a girl aged 2 to 10 in good health and CMV-seronegative. CDR3s include the opening cysteine and the closing phenylalanine or tryptophan. The D gene is left open where the match is weak. Clone size is given for some rows only: seen once, a few or many times, or a class if the clone is expanded.

few TRBJ2-4 TRBD1 TRBV6-5 TGTGCCAGCAGTCTCACGACAGGGCCTAAAAACATTCAGTACTTC CASSLTTGPKNIQYF
few TRBJ1-2 . TRBV6-5 TGTGCCAGCAGCCCCTTGGTGGCCCCGGCGGATGGCTACACCTTC CASSPLVAPADGYTF
. TRBJ2-3 . TRBV6-4 TGTGCCAGCAGTGACTCCCTTGAGGCAGATACGCAGTATTTT CASSDSLEADTQYF
few TRBJ2-2 TRBD2 TRBV6-5 TGTGCCAGCAAAGCGGGAGGGCCCGGAGCCGGGGAGCTGTTTTTT CASKAGGPGAGELFF
. TRBJ2-3 . TRBV7-9 TGTGCCAGCAGCCCCCCGGTTAGCGAAAAGACAGATACGCAGTATTTT CASSPPVSEKTDTQYF
. TRBJ2-3 TRBD2 TRBV10-3 TGTGCCATCAGTGAGTTTGTGGGAAGCGGGAGTCCCACAGATACGCAGTATTTT CAISEFVGSGSPTDTQYF
. TRBJ2-4 TRBD1 TRBV2 TGTGCCAGCGTACTGGGACAGACCGCCAAAAACATTCAGTACTTC CASVLGQTAKNIQYF
. TRBJ2-1 TRBD2 TRBV5-1 TGCGCCAGCAGCTTGGCGACTAGCGGGGGCAATGAGCAGTTCTTC CASSLATSGGNEQFF
. TRBJ1-3 . TRBV18 TGTGCCAGCTCACCTGCAGGTGGCTCTGGAAACACCATATATTTT CASSPAGGSGNTIYF
. TRBJ1-1 . TRBV19 TGTGCCAGTAGGGCCCCTGGAGGGAAGGGCAGTCCTGAAGCTTTCTTT CASRAPGGKGSPEAFF
. TRBJ2-5 . TRBV2 TGTGCCAGCACGGGGGTGGGTGAGACCCAGTACTTC CASTGVGETQYF
. TRBJ2-1 . TRBV5-1 TGCGCCAGCATGCTAGGCCAAGGCAATGAGCAGTTCTTC CASMLGQGNEQFF
. TRBJ1-1 . TRBV4-1 TGCGCCAGCAGCCAAACTCCCGGACAAAGACTGAACACTGAAGCTTTCTTT CASSQTPGQRLNTEAFF
. TRBJ1-1 TRBD1 TRBV11-2 TGTGCCAGCAGCCGCCGGACAGGGGTTACCACTGAAGCTTTCTTT CASSRRTGVTTEAFF
. TRBJ2-6 . TRBV6-5 TGTGCCAGCAGTTACTCTGAGGGCTCTGGGGCCAACGTCCTGACTTTC CASSYSEGSGANVLTF
once TRBJ1-2 TRBD1 TRBV29-1 TGCAGCGCATCGACAGGGGCGGGAGGCTACACCTTC CSASTGAGGYTF
. TRBJ2-2 TRBD1 TRBV2 TGTGCCAGCAGTGTCAACAGGGGTTCCGGGGAGCTGTTTTTT CASSVNRGSGELFF
. TRBJ2-1 TRBD2 TRBV15 TGTGCCACCAGCTCTGCGGGGGGCCTCAATGAGCAGTTCTTC CATSSAGGLNEQFF